Listed below are T cell receptor beta chains from one sample, sequenced in a study of T-cell memory formation after mild COVID-19. Each CDR3 protein is one row after TCRdb ran MiXCR on the 5' RACE reads. The sample has fewer than 700,000 distinct CDR3 sequences, about 20% seen once. Sequenced input: PBMCs or a T cell subset sorted from them (not recorded which). Receptors originate from an adult woman who had mild COVID-19 (a few samples of this study predate the infection). Cell type and time point are not known. Both conserved end residues are part of each CDR3. D genes are given only for firm matches. Only some rows state a clone size, as once, few, many or a class for expanded clones.

D: NA
size: NA
J: TRBJ2-3
V: TRBV20-1
DNA: TGCAGTGCTAGATATGGGGGGCGGACAGATACGCAGTATTTT
CDR3: CSARYGGRTDTQYF

D: NA
size: few
J: TRBJ1-2
V: TRBV20-1
DNA: TGCAGTGCGACTCGGACGGCCCTTAACTATGGCTACACCTTC
CDR3: CSATRTALNYGYTF

D: NA
size: NA
J: TRBJ2-1
V: TRBV7-9
DNA: TGTGCCAGCAGCTCCATCGGGGCTAGCAGTGGCAATGAGCAGTTCTTC
CDR3: CASSSIGASSGNEQFF

D: NA
size: few
J: TRBJ2-3
V: TRBV5-1
DNA: TGCGCCAGCAGCTCCCGACTAGTAACAGATACGCAGTATTTT
CDR3: CASSSRLVTDTQYF

D: NA
size: many
J: TRBJ1-1
V: TRBV27
DNA: TGTGCCAGCAGCCAACTATCGGGGAACACTGAAGCTTTCTTT
CDR3: CASSQLSGNTEAFF

D: NA
size: few
J: TRBJ2-3
V: TRBV24-1
DNA: TGTGCCACCAGTGATTTTGGAAGGGGGGAAGATACGCAGTATTTT
CDR3: CATSDFGRGEDTQYF

D: NA
size: NA
J: TRBJ2-7
V: TRBV6-5
DNA: TGTGCCAGCAGTTACTCTGCAGGGGCCGCCTACGAGCAGTACTTC
CDR3: CASSYSAGAAYEQYF

D: NA
size: NA
J: TRBJ2-7
V: TRBV6-5
DNA: TGTGCCAGCAGTTCCCCGCGACCGGAGGGCAGCTCCTACGAGCAGTACTTC
CDR3: CASSSPRPEGSSYEQYF

D: NA
size: few
J: TRBJ1-6
V: TRBV20-1
DNA: TGCAGTGCTAGACCCGGGACGCAGAGGGGTTCACCCCTCCACTTT
CDR3: CSARPGTQRGSPLHF

D: TRBD1
size: NA
J: TRBJ1-5
V: TRBV20-1
DNA: TGCAGTGCTCGACGGACAGGGGCAACTAGCAATCAGCCCCAGCATTTT
CDR3: CSARRTGATSNQPQHF

D: NA
size: NA
J: TRBJ1-6
V: TRBV5-1
DNA: TGCGCCAGCAGTCCGGACTCGAGCTCCTATAATTCACCCCTCCACTTT
CDR3: CASSPDSSSYNSPLHF

D: NA
size: NA
J: TRBJ2-7
V: TRBV19
DNA: TGTGCCAGTAGAGCCAGGGCAGCCTACGAGCAGTACTTC
CDR3: CASRARAAYEQYF

D: NA
size: few
J: TRBJ2-2
V: TRBV6-2/TRBV6-3
DNA: TGTGCCAGCAGTCACCCCCGGGACTGGTTCGGCGGGGAGCTGTTTTTT
CDR3: CASSHPRDWFGGELFF

D: NA
size: NA
J: TRBJ1-1
V: TRBV20-1
DNA: TGCAGTGCTAGAGATATCGGGAACACTGAAGCTTTCTTT
CDR3: CSARDIGNTEAFF

D: NA
size: NA
J: TRBJ1-5
V: TRBV12-3/TRBV12-4
DNA: TGTGCCAGCCTGGGGCACAATCAGCCCCAGCATTTT
CDR3: CASLGHNQPQHF

D: NA
size: few
J: TRBJ1-1
V: TRBV6-5
DNA: TGTGCCAGCAGTTACATAGGCCGGGATGAAGCTTTCTTT
CDR3: CASSYIGRDEAFF

D: TRBD1
size: many
J: TRBJ1-2
V: TRBV7-9
DNA: TGTGCCAGCAGTTTATCGACAGGGGACTATGGCTACACCTTC
CDR3: CASSLSTGDYGYTF

D: NA
size: NA
J: TRBJ1-1
V: TRBV7-9
DNA: TGTGCCAGCATACCCAGCTTAGGAATTCGAACTGAAGCTTTCTTT
CDR3: CASIPSLGIRTEAFF

D: TRBD1
size: few
J: TRBJ2-7
V: TRBV29-1
DNA: TGCAGCGCCGGCAGGGGACAGGGGGATGGCGAGCAGTACTTC
CDR3: CSAGRGQGDGEQYF

D: NA
size: NA
J: TRBJ2-1
V: TRBV5-1
DNA: TGCGCCAGCAGCTTGGTTGACATTAACAATGAGCAGTTCTTC
CDR3: CASSLVDINNEQFF

D: NA
size: NA
J: TRBJ1-3
V: TRBV7-8
DNA: TGTGCCAGCAGCTTAAACCCAGGATCCAACTCTGGAAACACCATATATTTT
CDR3: CASSLNPGSNSGNTIYF

D: TRBD1
size: few
J: TRBJ2-1
V: TRBV24-1
DNA: TGTGCCACCCCGGTTCCACAGGGGGGCAATGAGCAGTTCTTC
CDR3: CATPVPQGGNEQFF

D: NA
size: few
J: TRBJ1-6
V: TRBV9
DNA: TGTGCCAGCCTCACGCAAAAGGCAGGGCACAATTCACCCCTCCACTTT
CDR3: CASLTQKAGHNSPLHF

D: TRBD2
size: many
J: TRBJ2-1
V: TRBV20-1
DNA: TGCAGTGCTACTTCTTCTCTAGCGGGAGGGCTTTATGAGCAGTTCTTC
CDR3: CSATSSLAGGLYEQFF

D: NA
size: once
J: TRBJ1-1
V: TRBV19
DNA: TGTGCCAGTGGCCAGGGGCCCCTGGGCACTGAAGCTTTCTTT
CDR3: CASGQGPLGTEAFF

D: TRBD2
size: NA
J: TRBJ2-1
V: TRBV9
DNA: TGTGCCAGCAGCGTGTCCGGGACTAGCGGGAGGGCCGGTGAGCAGTTCTTC
CDR3: CASSVSGTSGRAGEQFF

D: TRBD2
size: NA
J: TRBJ2-7
V: TRBV4-1
DNA: TGCGCCAGCAGCCAGCAAACCCCTAGCGGAACTTACGAGCAGTACTTC
CDR3: CASSQQTPSGTYEQYF

D: NA
size: NA
J: TRBJ1-5
V: TRBV15
DNA: TGTGCCACCTCGGTGGGTGTGGCGGGTCAGGCCCAGCATTTT
CDR3: CATSVGVAGQAQHF

D: NA
size: NA
J: TRBJ2-7
V: TRBV7-8
DNA: TGTGCCAGCAGCGAAAACCCCGGGGTTACGGTTTACGAGCAGTACTTC
CDR3: CASSENPGVTVYEQYF

D: NA
size: few
J: TRBJ1-1
V: TRBV5-8
DNA: TGTGCCAGCACCCTCCAGGGTTCATTGAACACTGAAGCTTTCTTT
CDR3: CASTLQGSLNTEAFF

D: TRBD2
size: NA
J: TRBJ2-5
V: TRBV6-2/TRBV6-3
DNA: TGTGCCAGCAGTTACGGGCCTAGCGGGATAAGAGAGACCCAGTACTTC
CDR3: CASSYGPSGIRETQYF

D: TRBD1
size: NA
J: TRBJ2-2
V: TRBV24-1
DNA: TGTGCCACCAGTGGCACTACGGGACAGGGAAACACCGGGGAGCTGTTTTTT
CDR3: CATSGTTGQGNTGELFF

D: NA
size: many
J: TRBJ2-1
V: TRBV5-1
DNA: TGCGCCAGCAGCTTACCGAACAATGAGCAGTTCTTC
CDR3: CASSLPNNEQFF

D: TRBD1
size: NA
J: TRBJ1-1
V: TRBV5-1
DNA: TGCGCCAGCAACACCGGGACAGGGGCCGATGAAGCTTTCTTT
CDR3: CASNTGTGADEAFF

D: NA
size: NA
J: TRBJ2-1
V: TRBV7-9
DNA: TGTGCCAGCAGCATGAGTCCCTACAATGAGCAGTTCTTC
CDR3: CASSMSPYNEQFF

D: TRBD2
size: few
J: TRBJ2-1
V: TRBV16
DNA: TGTGCCAGCAGCCCACAACGGGGGCTAGCGGGAGAGAATGAGCAGTTCTTC
CDR3: CASSPQRGLAGENEQFF

D: NA
size: few
J: TRBJ2-7
V: TRBV29-1
DNA: TGCAGCGTTGAAGATTGTTGGACCCCGGAGGGCTTC
CDR3: CSVEDCWTPEGF

D: TRBD1
size: NA
J: TRBJ2-2
V: TRBV18
DNA: TGTGCCAGCTCACCACCGAAAGGGACAGTAACCGGGGAGCTGTTTTTT
CDR3: CASSPPKGTVTGELFF

D: NA
size: few
J: TRBJ2-2
V: TRBV9
DNA: TGTGCCAGCAGCGCAGCAGACAGGCGCACCGGGGAGCTGTTTTTT
CDR3: CASSAADRRTGELFF

D: NA
size: NA
J: TRBJ2-7
V: TRBV15
DNA: TGTGCCACCAGCAGAGGAGGGAGCGCTCAATCCTACGAGCAGTACTTC
CDR3: CATSRGGSAQSYEQYF

D: NA
size: NA
J: TRBJ2-1
V: TRBV30
DNA: TGTGCCTGGAGGGGGACGGGCTACAATGAGCAGTTCTTC
CDR3: CAWRGTGYNEQFF

D: NA
size: few
J: TRBJ2-2
V: TRBV7-9
DNA: TGTGCCAGCAGCTTAGATCCCCTCCGGGCGGGCACCGGGGAGCTGTTTTTT
CDR3: CASSLDPLRAGTGELFF

D: TRBD2
size: NA
J: TRBJ2-3
V: TRBV11-2
DNA: TGTGCCAGCAGCTTAGTTCCCTGGCGGGGGGGCCGGTATTTT
CDR3: CASSLVPWRGGRYF

D: TRBD1
size: NA
J: TRBJ2-7
V: TRBV6-4
DNA: TGTGCCAGCAGTGACTCTCGGACAGGGGGCATATCTTTTTCCTACTACGAGCAGTACTTC
CDR3: CASSDSRTGGISFSYYEQYF

D: TRBD2
size: few
J: TRBJ2-1
V: TRBV4-1
DNA: TGCGCCAGCAGCCACGGAGTGGGGACTAGCCTCTACAATGAGCAGTTCTTC
CDR3: CASSHGVGTSLYNEQFF

D: TRBD1
size: few
J: TRBJ2-6
V: TRBV24-1
DNA: TGTGCCACCAGTGACCCGAGGACAGGGTTCCTCTCGGGGGCCAACGTCCTGACTTTC
CDR3: CATSDPRTGFLSGANVLTF

D: NA
size: NA
J: TRBJ2-7
V: TRBV7-9
DNA: TGTGCCAGCAGCTTAGCCAGGGGTTTGGTCTACGAGCAGTACTTC
CDR3: CASSLARGLVYEQYF

D: NA
size: NA
J: TRBJ1-2
V: TRBV5-6
DNA: TGTGCCAGCAGCTTCTCGAGGACAGCCTCTAACTATGGCTACACCTTC
CDR3: CASSFSRTASNYGYTF